The TCR beta chain under discussion was sequenced for a study of CD8+CD57+ T cells in acquired aplastic anemia. The germline gives CDR1 SQVTM, CDR2 ANQGSEA. Trimming cost V 7 bases and J 4 bases, with 17 bases left between them. CDR3 size: 13 residues. Genomic DNA served as template for TCR beta VDJ and CDR3 profiling. TCRdb reprocessed the reads with MiXCR, giving one entry per CDR3 protein. The data contain approximately 170,000 distinct CDR3 sequences, about three fifths of them singletons. The clonotype was recovered from a human donor in good health. J is TRBJ2-7 and V is TRBV29-1; D remains ambiguous. Specimen: sorted CD4+, CD8+, or CD8+CD57+ T cells (not recorded which) from PBMCs. CDR3 DNA sequence: TGCAGCGCCATGGACGAATTTATGTACGAGCAGTACTTC. This gives the protein CSAMDEFMYEQYF.